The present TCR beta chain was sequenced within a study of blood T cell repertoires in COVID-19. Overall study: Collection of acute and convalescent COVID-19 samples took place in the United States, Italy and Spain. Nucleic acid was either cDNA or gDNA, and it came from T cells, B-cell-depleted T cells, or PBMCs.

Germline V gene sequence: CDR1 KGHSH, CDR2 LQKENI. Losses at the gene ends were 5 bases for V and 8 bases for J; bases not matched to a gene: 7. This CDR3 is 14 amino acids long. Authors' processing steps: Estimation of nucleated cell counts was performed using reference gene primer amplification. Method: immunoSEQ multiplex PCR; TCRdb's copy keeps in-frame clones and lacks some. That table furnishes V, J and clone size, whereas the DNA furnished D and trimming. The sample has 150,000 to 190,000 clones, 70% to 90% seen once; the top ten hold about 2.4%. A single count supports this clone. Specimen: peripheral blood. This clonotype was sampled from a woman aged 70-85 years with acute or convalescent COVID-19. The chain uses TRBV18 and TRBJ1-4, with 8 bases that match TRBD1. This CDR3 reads CASSSGQDGEKLFF. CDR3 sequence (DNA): TGTGCCAGCTCATCGGGACAGGACGGGGAAAAACTGTTTTTT. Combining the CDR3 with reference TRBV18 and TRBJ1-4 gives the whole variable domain NAGVMQNPRHLVRRRGQEARLRCSPMKGHSHVYWYRQLPEEGLKFMVYLQKENIIDESGMPKERFSAEFPKEGPSILRIQQVVRGDSAAYFCASSSGQDGEKLFFGSGTQLSVL.